The 10 T cell receptor beta chains given below trace back to one sample, sequenced in a study of vaccination and CD4 T cells after COVID-19. The Oncomine TCR Beta short-read assay was applied to DNA of cultured CD4+ T cells. Via MiXCR, TCRdb re-called the PCR reads, giving one row per CDR3 protein. The sample holds under 20,000 distinct CDR3 sequences, approximately 67% seen once. Treatment here: roughly 11-day PBMC culture with coronavirus spike peptide pools or control peptides (ViraFEST assay). These receptors are not linked to any known antigen. The sample comprised CD4+ T cells from blood, cultured in vitro. All receptors come from a human donor who had recovered from COVID-19.

CDR3 loop: CASSLGALDQPQHF. DNA for the CDR3: TGTGCCAGCAGCTTAGGGGCACTAGATCAGCCCCAGCATTTT. The chain joins TRBV7-9 to TRBJ1-5; no firm D call. Trimming removed 1 base at V and 5 bases at J, with 9 bases between. From germline, CDR1 is SEHNR and CDR2 FQNEAQ (reference sequence). The CDR3 consists of 14 residues.

The rearrangement links TRBV11-2 to TRBJ1-2, with 7 positions matching TRBD1. Germline-derived CDR1 and CDR2 are SGHAT and FQNNGV. The CDR3 covers 13 residues. V shed 2 bases and J 9 bases; nucleotides not matched to a gene: 6. CDR3 nucleotide sequence: TGTGCCAGCAGCTTACGGCAGGGGGAGAGCTACACCTTC. As protein: CASSLRQGESYTF.

V gene TRBV2 combines with J gene TRBJ2-5, with a tentative D call TRBD2 (6 bases). Per germline, CDR1 SNHLY and CDR2 FYNNEI. This CDR3 is 13 amino acids long. V lost 5 bases and J 4 bases, leaving 11 bases between the germline ends. The CDR3 sequence is CASSRDLGETQYF. The DNA of the CDR3 is TGTGCCAGCAGTCGGGACTTAGGAGAGACCCAGTACTTC. Together with reference TRBV2 and TRBJ2-5, the CDR3 gives the full variable domain: EPEVTQTPSHQVTQMGQEVILRCVPISNHLYFYWYRQILGQKVEFLVSFYNNEISEKSEIFDDQFSVERPDGSNFTLKIRSTKLEDSAMYFCASSRDLGETQYFGPGTRLLVL.

This clonotype appeared once. The CDR3 DNA sequence: TGCGCCAGCAGCTCCGCGGGACCCCAGCGAAACTATGGCTACACCTTC. It is translated as CASSSAGPQRNYGYTF. This rearrangement joins TRBV5-1 to TRBJ1-2; the D gene is possibly TRBD1 (5 bases). This CDR3 has 16 amino acids. Germline V gene sequence: CDR1 SGHRS, CDR2 YFSETQ. Trimming stripped 3 bases from V and 2 bases from J, with 17 bases between.

As for this clonotype: No conserved phenylalanine or tryptophan ends this CDR3, so it is likely a read error. The V call is TRBV20-1, the J call TRBJ2-1, with unresolved D. Germline assignment: CDR1 DFQATT and CDR2 SNEGSKA (reference sequence). The length of the CDR3 is 13 residues. V lost 1 base and J lost 9, with 13 bases in between. CDR3 in DNA: TGCAGTGCTAGAGGTGGCCAACGCGGTGAGCAGTTCTCC. Its protein product is CSARGGQRGEQFS.

This chain joins TRBV20-1 and TRBJ2-4; D may be TRBD1 (5 bases). The V and J ends lost 0 bases and 2 bases respectively, with 11 bases between them. The CDR3 is made up of 15 amino acids. CDR1 DFQATT and CDR2 SNEGSKA come from the germline V gene (reference sequence). The CDR3 spells CSARDLGDSKNIQYF. The CDR3 region has the DNA TGCAGTGCTAGAGATTTAGGGGATTCCAAAAACATTCAGTACTTC.

The chain is built from TRBV7-2 and TRBJ1-6; TRBD1 agrees at 7 bases. The CDR3 has 14 amino acids. Germline lookup yields CDR1 SGHTA and CDR2 FQGNSA. Germline trimming cut 2 bases from V and 8 bases from J; bases unmatched to any gene: 3. The CDR3 region has the DNA TGTGCCAGCAGCTTATTCGACAGGGATTCACCCCTCCACTTT. It codes for CASSLFDRDSPLHF. Drawing the rest from reference TRBV7-2 and TRBJ1-6, the complete variable domain is GAGVSQSPSNKVTEKGKDVELRCDPISGHTALYWYRQSLGQGLEFLIYFQGNSAPDKSGLPSDRFSAERTGGSVSTLTIQRTQQEDSAVYLCASSLFDRDSPLHFGNGTRLTVT.

This clonotype was seen only a few times. The chain couples TRBV20-1 to TRBJ1-1, with 7 bases lining up with TRBD1. From germline, CDR1 is DFQATT and CDR2 SNEGSKA (reference sequence). The CDR3 covers 15 residues. The J segment lost 1 base and the V segment lost 0 bases, leaving 5 bases of the junction unmatched. The CDR3 sequence: CSARDPNRGNTEAFF. The CDR3 DNA reads as TGCAGTGCTAGAGATCCAAACAGGGGGAACACTGAAGCTTTCTTT.

The sample holds one count of this clonotype. The rearrangement uses TRBV7-8 and TRBJ2-7; TRBD1 matches 7 bases. The CDR3 covers 14 residues. Germline CDR1 SGHVS, CDR2 FQNEAQ. Trimming cost V 6 bases and J 3 bases; bases outside gene matches: 8. The CDR3 region has the DNA TGTGCCAGCAGACGATTCCGGGACAGCTACGAGCAGTACTTC. Translation: CASRRFRDSYEQYF.

The genes are TRBV7-2 and TRBJ1-6; the D is unclear. The length of the CDR3 is 15 residues. Germline V lookup: CDR1 SGHTA, CDR2 FQGNSA. Trimming took off 1 base at V and 9 bases at J, with 13 bases between the two ends. The chain's CDR3 is CASSLVPANPSPLHF. CDR3 coding DNA: TGTGCCAGCAGCTTAGTACCTGCGAATCCTTCACCCCTCCACTTT.